This T cell receptor (beta chain) emerged from a study of T cells in localized non-small cell lung cancer. The method was immunoSEQ multiplex PCR; TCRdb's version includes in-frame clones alone and lacks a portion of them. The sample lists about 78,000 clones, approximately 84% seen once, with around 2.8% in the top ten. V was shortened by 2 bases and J by 3 bases, with 11 bases between the two germline ends. Germline V CDR1 and CDR2: MNHEY, SMNVEV (reference sequence). This CDR3 is 14 amino acids long. Notes on the study in general: Uninvolved adjacent lung showed higher T cell clonality than tumor. The study detected a median 57 of the top 100 tumor clones in adjacent lung. Longer survival (overall) was linked to higher T cell density in blood.

Turning to this clone: What it recognizes is unknown.

The specimen comprised peripheral blood, sampled before any cancer treatment. The gene calls are TRBV27 and TRBJ2-7; weak D call: TRBD2 (6 bases). This clonotype was obtained from a man aged 40 to 70 with stage I lung adenocarcinoma. CDR3 in DNA: TGTGCCAGCAGTTTAGCGGGAATGAACTACGAGCAGTACTTC. Protein product: CASSLAGMNYEQYF.